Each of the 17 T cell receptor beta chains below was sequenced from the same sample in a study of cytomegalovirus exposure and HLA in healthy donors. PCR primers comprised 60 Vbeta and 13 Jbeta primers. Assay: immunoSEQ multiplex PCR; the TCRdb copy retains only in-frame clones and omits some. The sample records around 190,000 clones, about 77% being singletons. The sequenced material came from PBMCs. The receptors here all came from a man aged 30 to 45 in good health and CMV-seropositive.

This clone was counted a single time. CDR3 loop: CASSQGSGAAQPQHF. CDR3 coding DNA: TGCGCCAGCAGCCAAGGTTCAGGGGCGGCCCAGCCCCAGCATTTT. The J gene is TRBJ1-5, the V gene TRBV4-1, with D maybe TRBD1 (6 bases). V was cut by 1 base and J by 7 bases, with 14 bases left in between. CDR1 and CDR2 (germline): MGHRA, YSYEKL. The CDR3 runs 15 residues.

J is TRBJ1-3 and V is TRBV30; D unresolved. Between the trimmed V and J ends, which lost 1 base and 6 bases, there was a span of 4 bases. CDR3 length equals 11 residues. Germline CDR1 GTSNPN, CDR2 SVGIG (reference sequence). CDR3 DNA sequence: TGTGCCTGGAGTGACTCAAACACCATATATTTT. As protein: CAWSDSNTIYF.

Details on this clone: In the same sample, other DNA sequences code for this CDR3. The CDR3 here is CASSIRGTDTQYF. The CDR3 coding sequence is TGTGCCAGTAGTATCAGGGGAACAGATACGCAGTATTTT. The gene calls are TRBV19 and TRBJ2-3; possible D gene TRBD1, 6 bases. Trimming removed 3 bases from V and 3 bases from J, with 7 bases in between. Germline V gene sequence: CDR1 LNHDA, CDR2 SQIVND (reference sequence). CDR3 size: 13 residues.

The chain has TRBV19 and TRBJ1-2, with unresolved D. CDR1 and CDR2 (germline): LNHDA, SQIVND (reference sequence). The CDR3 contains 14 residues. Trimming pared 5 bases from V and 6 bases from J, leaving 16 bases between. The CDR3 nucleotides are TGTGCCAGTAGTGTCGCCAGGCGTATCCATGGCTACACCTTC. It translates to CASSVARRIHGYTF.

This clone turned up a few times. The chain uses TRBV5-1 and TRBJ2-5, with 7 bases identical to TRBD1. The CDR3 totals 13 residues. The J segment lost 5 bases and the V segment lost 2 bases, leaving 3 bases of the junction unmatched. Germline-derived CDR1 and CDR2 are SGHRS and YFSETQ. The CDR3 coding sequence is TGCGCCAGCAGCTTTAAGGGGGCCGAGACCCAGTACTTC. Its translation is CASSFKGAETQYF.

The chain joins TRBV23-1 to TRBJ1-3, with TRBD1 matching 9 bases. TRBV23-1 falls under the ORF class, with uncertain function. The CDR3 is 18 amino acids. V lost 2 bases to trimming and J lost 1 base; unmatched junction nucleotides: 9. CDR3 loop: CASSQKEGQGFSGNTIYF. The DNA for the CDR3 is TGCGCCAGCAGTCAAAAAGAGGGACAGGGTTTTTCTGGAAACACCATATATTTT.

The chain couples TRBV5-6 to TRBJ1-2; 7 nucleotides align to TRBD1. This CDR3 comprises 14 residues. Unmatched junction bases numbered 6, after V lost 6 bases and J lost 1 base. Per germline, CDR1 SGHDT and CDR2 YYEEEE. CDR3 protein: CASILGQLNYGYTF. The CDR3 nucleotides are TGTGCCAGCATACTGGGACAGCTTAACTATGGCTACACCTTC.

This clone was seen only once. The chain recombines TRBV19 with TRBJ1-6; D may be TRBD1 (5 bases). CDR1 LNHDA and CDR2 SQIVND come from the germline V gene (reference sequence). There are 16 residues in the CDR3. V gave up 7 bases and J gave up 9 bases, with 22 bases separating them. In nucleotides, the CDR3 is TGTGCCAGTACCATGGCCGGGACTGGGGTAACTTCACCCCTCCACTTT. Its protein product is CASTMAGTGVTSPLHF.

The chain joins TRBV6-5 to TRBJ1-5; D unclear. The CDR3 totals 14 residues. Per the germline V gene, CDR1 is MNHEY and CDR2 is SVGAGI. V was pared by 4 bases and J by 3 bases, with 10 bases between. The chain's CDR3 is CASSSNGYNQPQHF. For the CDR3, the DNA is TGTGCCAGCAGTTCTAACGGGTACAATCAGCCCCAGCATTTT.

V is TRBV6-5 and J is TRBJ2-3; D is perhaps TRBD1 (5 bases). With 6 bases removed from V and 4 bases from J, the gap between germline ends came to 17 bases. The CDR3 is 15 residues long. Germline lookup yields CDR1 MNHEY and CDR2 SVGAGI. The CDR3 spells CASRPFGQGPDTQYF. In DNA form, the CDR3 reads TGTGCCAGCAGGCCATTCGGGCAGGGCCCAGATACGCAGTATTTT.

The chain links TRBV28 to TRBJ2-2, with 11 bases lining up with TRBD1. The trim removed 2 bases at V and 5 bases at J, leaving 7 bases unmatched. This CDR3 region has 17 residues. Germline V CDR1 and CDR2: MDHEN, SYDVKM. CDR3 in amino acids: CASSLRAGQGGTGELFF. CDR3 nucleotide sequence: TGTGCCAGCAGTTTAAGAGCGGGACAGGGGGGTACCGGGGAGCTGTTTTTT.

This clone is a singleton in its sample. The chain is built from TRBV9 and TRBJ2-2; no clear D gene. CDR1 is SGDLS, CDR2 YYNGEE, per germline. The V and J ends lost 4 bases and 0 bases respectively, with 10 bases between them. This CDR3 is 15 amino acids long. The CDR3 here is CASSPQYANTGELFF. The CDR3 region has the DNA TGTGCCAGCAGCCCCCAGTACGCGAACACCGGGGAGCTGTTTTTT. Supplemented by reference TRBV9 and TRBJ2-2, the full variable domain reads DSGVTQTPKHLITATGQRVTLRCSPRSGDLSVYWYQQSLDQGLQFLIQYYNGEERAKGNILERFSAQQFPDLHSELNLSSLELGDSALYFCASSPQYANTGELFFGEGSRLTVL.

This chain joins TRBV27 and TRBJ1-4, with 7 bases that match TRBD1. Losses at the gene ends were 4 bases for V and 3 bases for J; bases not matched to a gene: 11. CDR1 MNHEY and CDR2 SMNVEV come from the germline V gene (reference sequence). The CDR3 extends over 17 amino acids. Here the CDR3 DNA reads TGTGCCAGCAGTTCGACAGGGTGGGGGACGCCTAATGAAAAACTGTTTTTT. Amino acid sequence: CASSSTGWGTPNEKLFF.

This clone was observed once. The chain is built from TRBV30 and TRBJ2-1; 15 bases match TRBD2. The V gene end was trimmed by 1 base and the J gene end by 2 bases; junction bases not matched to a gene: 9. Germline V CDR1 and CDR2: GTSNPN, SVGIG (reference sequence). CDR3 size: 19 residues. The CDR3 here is CAWSGTSGGAVVTYNEQFF. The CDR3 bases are TGTGCCTGGAGTGGGACTAGCGGGGGGGCCGTTGTGACCTACAATGAGCAGTTCTTC.

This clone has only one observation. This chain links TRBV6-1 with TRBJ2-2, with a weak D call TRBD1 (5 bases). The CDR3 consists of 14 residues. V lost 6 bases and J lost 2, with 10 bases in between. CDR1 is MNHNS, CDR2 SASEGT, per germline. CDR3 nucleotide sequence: TGTGCCAGCAGGTTCCAGGGCAACACCGGGGAGCTGTTTTTT. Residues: CASRFQGNTGELFF.

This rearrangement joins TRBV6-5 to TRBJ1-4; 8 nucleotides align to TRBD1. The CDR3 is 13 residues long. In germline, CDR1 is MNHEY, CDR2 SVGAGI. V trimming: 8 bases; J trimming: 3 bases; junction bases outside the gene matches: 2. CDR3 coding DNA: TGTGCCAGCCGACAGGGGTCTAATGAAAAACTGTTTTTT. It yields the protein CASRQGSNEKLFF.

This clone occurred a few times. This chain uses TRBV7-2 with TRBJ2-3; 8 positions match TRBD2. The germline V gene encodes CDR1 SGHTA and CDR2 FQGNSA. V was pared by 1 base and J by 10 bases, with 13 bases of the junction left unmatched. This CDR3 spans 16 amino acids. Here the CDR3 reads CASSLESLAGTPPQYF. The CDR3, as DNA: TGTGCCAGCAGCTTAGAGTCCTTAGCGGGGACCCCACCGCAGTATTTT.